The following is a T cell receptor (beta chain) sequence with its context. Antigen specificity is unknown. CDR1 SEHNR and CDR2 FQNEAQ come from the germline V gene (reference sequence). V lost 4 bases to trimming and J lost 6 bases, with 18 bases between them. The CDR3 covers 16 residues. Primed by a sample-barcoded 5' primer and a J-beta primer mix, a second PCR proceeded for about 7 to 12 cycles. In TCRdb, the 5' RACE reads were re-called with MiXCR into one record per CDR3 protein. The repertoire holds roughly 800,000 distinct CDR3 sequences, 55% to 70% seen once, with around 22% in the top ten. The sample is drawn from a study of blood T cells in healthy people across ages. Study results and limitations: It was held that the diversity estimates obtained from one million T cells were underestimates.

The chain has TRBV7-9 and TRBJ2-2, with no clear D. The receptor was derived from a man younger than 40 in good health. Sample: blood. As DNA, the CDR3 is TGTGCCAGCAGCTCAGCTTTACACCATGTTGCCGGGGAGCTGTTTTTT. As protein: CASSSALHHVAGELFF.